This TCR beta chain was identified during a study of cytomegalovirus exposure and HLA in healthy donors. Study overall: Clustering assigned 70% to 90% of the approximately 400 genotyped donors to the Caucasian-associated ancestry cluster. Whole-study findings and limits: Accounts indicate the classifier identified cytomegalovirus status with strong specificity and sensitivity. Around 160 TCR beta chains were listed as cytomegalovirus-associated.

Germline CDR1 SEHNR, CDR2 FQNEAQ (reference sequence). The CDR3 runs to 12 residues. The trim removed 5 bases at V and 6 bases at J, leaving 3 bases unmatched. The study ran its PCR with 60 Vbeta and 13 Jbeta primers. Measured with immunoSEQ multiplex PCR; TCRdb has only the in-frame clones, and not every one. The sample includes 120,000 or so clones, around 73% of them seen just once. Concerning this clone: The target antigen is unknown.

This TCR was sampled from a man aged 25 to 40 in good health and CMV-seropositive. Specimen: PBMCs. The rearrangement links TRBV7-9 to TRBJ1-2; 7 nucleotides line up with TRBD1. DNA for the CDR3: TGTGCCAGCAGCGCAGACAGGGATGGCTACACCTTC. Encoded protein: CASSADRDGYTF.